The rows below give T cell receptor beta chains drawn from one sample of a study of blood T cell repertoires in COVID-19. The data were produced by immunoSEQ multiplex PCR, yet TCRdb's version contains in-frame clones alone and is incomplete. The sample records some 76,000 clones, approximately 78% being singletons. Input material: peripheral blood. The receptors here all came from a human donor in a cohort sampled during active COVID-19. CDR3s include the opening cysteine and the closing phenylalanine or tryptophan. The D gene is left open where the match is weak. Not all rows give a size; the values are once, few, many and, for expanded clones, a class.

TRBV27	.	TRBJ1-4	.	CASSKLRTGNEKLFF	TGTGCCAGCAGTAAGTTGAGGACGGGAAATGAAAAACTGTTTTTT
TRBV10-3	TRBD2	TRBJ2-7	.	CASGGGADEQYF	TGTGCCAGTGGCGGGGGGGCCGACGAGCAGTACTTC
TRBV19	TRBD1	TRBJ2-4	once	CASSETGGGNIQYF	TGTGCCAGTAGTGAAACAGGGGGCGGGAACATTCAGTACTTC
TRBV7-9	TRBD1	TRBJ2-2	few	CASSLPERGLTGELFF	TGTGCCAGCAGCTTACCCGAGAGGGGGCTCACCGGGGAGCTGTTTTTT
TRBV11-2	TRBD1	TRBJ1-2	.	CASSIGQGYGYTF	TGTGCCAGCAGCATTGGACAGGGATATGGCTACACCTTC
TRBV5-1	.	TRBJ2-3	.	CATRGGPTTFADTQYF	TGCGCCACCAGAGGGGGACCAACAACCTTCGCAGATACGCAGTATTTT
TRBV27	.	TRBJ2-1	.	CASKRVILNNEQFF	TGTGCCAGCAAGCGGGTGATCCTTAATAATGAGCAGTTCTTC
TRBV3-1/TRBV3-2	.	TRBJ2-1	.	CASSQGGHNEQFF	TGTGCCAGCAGCCAAGGCGGCCACAATGAGCAGTTCTTC
TRBV11-2	.	TRBJ2-5	.	CASRFISGQETQYF	TGTGCCAGCAGATTTATCTCGGGTCAAGAGACCCAGTACTTC
TRBV4-1	.	TRBJ2-1	.	CASSLLSWAEQGRNEQFF	TGCGCCAGCAGCCTGTTGAGCTGGGCGGAACAGGGGAGGAATGAGCAGTTCTTC
TRBV15	.	TRBJ2-5	.	CATSRDRIGALGETQYF	TGTGCCACCAGCAGAGATCGAATAGGGGCCCTGGGTGAGACCCAGTACTTC
TRBV5-1	TRBD1	TRBJ2-5	.	CASSIDRDQETQYF	TGCGCCAGCAGCATTGACAGGGACCAAGAGACCCAGTACTTC
TRBV4-1	.	TRBJ1-2	few	CASSQDESINYGYTF	TGCGCCAGCAGCCAAGATGAGTCTATTAACTATGGCTACACCTTC
TRBV19	TRBD2	TRBJ2-1	.	CASSETSGVGEQFF	TGTGCCAGTAGTGAGACTAGCGGGGTAGGTGAGCAGTTCTTC
TRBV19	.	TRBJ1-1	.	CASSIAGEAFF	TGTGCCAGTAGTATAGCCGGTGAAGCTTTCTTT
TRBV5-4	.	TRBJ2-4	.	CASSLGAGPGNIQYF	TGTGCCAGCAGCTTGGGGGCAGGGCCGGGAAACATTCAGTACTTC
TRBV18	TRBD1	TRBJ2-7	.	CASSRRQGTYEQYF	TGTGCCAGCTCAAGACGACAGGGAACCTACGAGCAGTACTTC
TRBV7-2	TRBD1	TRBJ2-3	.	CASSGRGQGITDTQYF	TGTGCCAGCAGCGGGAGGGGACAGGGGATCACAGATACGCAGTATTTT
TRBV12-3/TRBV12-4	.	TRBJ2-5	.	CASSFRSETQYF	TGTGCCAGCAGTTTCAGGTCCGAGACCCAGTACTTC
TRBV5-5	TRBD1	TRBJ2-7	.	CASSLAWDRAYEQYF	TGTGCCAGCAGCTTGGCCTGGGACAGGGCCTACGAGCAGTACTTC
TRBV2	TRBD2	TRBJ2-7	once	CASSGGGLIEQYF	TGTGCCAGCAGTGGGGGAGGGTTGATCGAGCAGTACTTC
TRBV2	TRBD1	TRBJ2-7	.	CASRTGTGLHEQYF	TGTGCCAGCAGGACCGGGACAGGGTTACACGAGCAGTACTTC
TRBV10-3	.	TRBJ2-4	.	CAISESRADNIQYF	TGTGCCATCAGTGAGTCGAGGGCAGATAACATTCAGTACTTC
TRBV4-2	TRBD1	TRBJ2-7	.	CASSKGQGYYEQYF	TGTGCCAGCAGCAAGGGACAGGGGTACTACGAGCAGTACTTC
TRBV10-1	.	TRBJ1-3	.	CAVTGSGNTIYF	TGCGCCGTCACAGGGTCTGGAAACACCATATATTTT
TRBV7-3	.	TRBJ2-3	.	CASSSSPGSDTQYF	TGTGCCAGCAGCTCCAGCCCGGGTTCAGATACGCAGTATTTT
TRBV5-6	.	TRBJ1-2	.	CASSSSGETYGYTF	TGTGCCAGCAGCTCATCCGGGGAGACCTATGGCTACACCTTC
TRBV10-2	.	TRBJ1-6	.	CASTDVEGTNSPLHF	TGCGCCAGCACAGATGTGGAGGGTACGAATTCACCCCTCCACTTT
TRBV2	.	TRBJ2-7	.	CASIKTPSYEQYF	TGTGCCAGCATTAAGACTCCGTCCTACGAGCAGTACTTC
TRBV30	TRBD2	TRBJ2-7	.	CAWRTSGGYEQYF	TGTGCCTGGAGGACTAGCGGGGGGTACGAGCAGTACTTC
TRBV3-1/TRBV3-2	.	TRBJ1-5	.	CASSRGTFNQPQHF	TGTGCCAGCAGCCGCGGGACTTTTAATCAGCCCCAGCATTTT
TRBV7-9	TRBD2	TRBJ2-1	.	CASSLAVAQRGSYNEQFF	TGTGCCAGCAGCTTAGCGGTTGCTCAGCGGGGGTCCTACAATGAGCAGTTCTTC
TRBV2	.	TRBJ1-1	.	CASSEGRRDEAFF	TGTGCCAGCAGTGAAGGGAGGAGGGATGAAGCTTTCTTT
TRBV5-4	TRBD2	TRBJ2-2	.	CASSTPWGGGLNTGELFF	TGTGCCAGCAGCACCCCATGGGGCGGGGGACTGAACACCGGGGAGCTGTTTTTT
TRBV18	.	TRBJ1-4	.	CASSFSPRGDEKLFF	TGTGCCAGCTCGTTCTCCCCGCGGGGCGATGAAAAACTGTTTTTT
TRBV7-2	.	TRBJ1-4	.	CASSFQTNEKLFF	TGTGCCAGCAGCTTCCAAACTAATGAAAAACTGTTTTTT
TRBV19	.	TRBJ2-1	.	CASSVTWTAYNEQFF	TGTGCCAGTAGTGTGACCTGGACAGCCTACAATGAGCAGTTCTTC
TRBV18	.	TRBJ1-1	.	CASSNMQGNTEAFF	TGTGCCAGCTCAAACATGCAGGGGAACACTGAAGCTTTCTTT
TRBV4-1	.	TRBJ2-3	few	CASSQVGGPDTQYF	TGCGCCAGCAGCCAAGTGGGGGGTCCAGATACGCAGTATTTT
TRBV3-1/TRBV3-2	.	TRBJ2-7	.	CASSHLSSYEQYF	TGTGCCAGCAGCCATCTTAGCTCCTACGAGCAGTACTTC
TRBV12-2	.	TRBJ2-7	.	CASRSPGQGSHEQYF	TGTGCAAGTCGCTCTCCGGGACAGGGGTCCCACGAGCAGTACTTC
TRBV5-1	.	TRBJ1-1	once	CASSLGGDRFTEAFF	TGCGCCAGCAGCTTAGGGGGAGACAGGTTCACTGAAGCTTTCTTT
TRBV4-1	TRBD1	TRBJ2-1	.	CASSQEGQAYNEQFF	TGCGCCAGCAGCCAAGAGGGACAGGCCTACAATGAGCAGTTCTTC
TRBV11-1	.	TRBJ1-1	.	CASSDRARWTEAFF	TGTGCCAGTTCGGACAGAGCAAGATGGACTGAAGCTTTCTTT
TRBV4-2	.	TRBJ2-1	.	CASTETGTSYNEQFF	TGTGCCAGCACCGAGACAGGCACGAGCTACAATGAGCAGTTCTTC